This record concerns one T cell receptor beta chain sequence. This entry comes from a study of blood T cell repertoires in COVID-19. Background on the study: Whether acute or convalescent, the COVID-19 samples came from the United States, Italy and Spain. Sample material is recorded as cDNA or gDNA derived from T cells, B-cell-depleted T cells, or PBMCs.

In the original processing: The assay estimated nucleated cells by amplifying reference gene primers. Method: immunoSEQ multiplex PCR; TCRdb's copy keeps in-frame clones and lacks some. The V and J calls and clone size come from that table; D and trimming were worked out from the DNA. The sample carries about 12,000 clones, roughly four fifths recorded once. The clonotype originates from a man older than 75 with acute or convalescent COVID-19. The sample was peripheral blood.

CDR3 DNA sequence: TGTGCCAGCAGGGGAGGGAATAATCAGCCCCAGCATTTT. Translating gives CASRGGNNQPQHF. The chain is built from TRBV25-1 and TRBJ1-5; no clear D gene. The germline gives CDR1 MGHDK, CDR2 SYGVNS. Trimming took off 6 bases at V and 4 bases at J, with 10 bases between the two ends. CDR3 length: 13 residues. The full variable domain, with the rest looked up from reference TRBV25-1 and TRBJ1-5, is EADIYQTPRYLVIGTGKKITLECSQTMGHDKMYWYQQDPGMELHLIHYSYGVNSTEKGDLSSESTVSRIRTEHFPLTLESARPSHTSQYLCASRGGNNQPQHFGDGTRLSIL.